This TCR beta chain was recorded in a study of shared clonotypes between healthy human individuals. The CDR3 runs to 12 residues. Germline V gene data show CDR1 as KGHSH and CDR2 as LQKENI. Trimming pared 3 bases from V and 1 base from J, leaving 3 bases between. About this clone: Within the sample, other DNA sequences also encode this same CDR3.

Libraries were prepared by immunoSEQ multiplex PCR; TCRdb keeps only in-frame clonotypes and omits some of them. The table has 950,000 to 1,100,000 clones, 75% to 80% seen once; the top ten hold around 0.61%. J is TRBJ2-5 and V is TRBV18; D unclear. Material for sequencing was memory CD4+ T cells from PBMCs. Subset defined: CD45RA-negative fraction. The TCR originated in a man younger than 35 in good health. Some clones in this sample may be carry-over from other donors' samples. The CDR3 DNA sequence: TGTGCCAGCTCACCCAGCCAAGAGACCCAGTACTTC. It is translated as CASSPSQETQYF.